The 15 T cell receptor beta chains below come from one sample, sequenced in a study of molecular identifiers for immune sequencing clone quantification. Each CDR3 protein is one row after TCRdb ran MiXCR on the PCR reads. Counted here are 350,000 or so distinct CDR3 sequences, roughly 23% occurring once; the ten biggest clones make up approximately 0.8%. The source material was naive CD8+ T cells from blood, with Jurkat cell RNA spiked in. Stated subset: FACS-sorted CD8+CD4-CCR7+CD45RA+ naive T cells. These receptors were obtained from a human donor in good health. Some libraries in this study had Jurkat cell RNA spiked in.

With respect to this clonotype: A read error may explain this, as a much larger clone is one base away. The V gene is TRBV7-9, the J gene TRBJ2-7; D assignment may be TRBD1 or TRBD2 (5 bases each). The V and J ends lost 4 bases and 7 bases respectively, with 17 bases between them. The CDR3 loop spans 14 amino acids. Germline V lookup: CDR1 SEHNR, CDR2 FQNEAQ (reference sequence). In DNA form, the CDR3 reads TGTGCCAGCAGCTCCGGGACCGCCCATGGGGAGCAGTACTTC. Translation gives CASSSGTAHGEQYF.

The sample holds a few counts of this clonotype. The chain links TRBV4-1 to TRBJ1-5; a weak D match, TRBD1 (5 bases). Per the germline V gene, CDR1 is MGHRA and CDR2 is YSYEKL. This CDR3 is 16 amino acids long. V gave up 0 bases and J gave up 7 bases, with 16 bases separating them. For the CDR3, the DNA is TGCGCCAGCAGCCAAGAAGGGCAGGGAAGTGGACAGCCCCAGCATTTT. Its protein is CASSQEGQGSGQPQHF.

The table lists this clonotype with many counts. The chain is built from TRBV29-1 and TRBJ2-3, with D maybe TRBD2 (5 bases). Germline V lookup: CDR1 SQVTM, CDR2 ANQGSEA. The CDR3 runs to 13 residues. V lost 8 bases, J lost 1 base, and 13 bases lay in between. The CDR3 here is CSIDGVGTDTQYF. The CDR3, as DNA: TGCAGCATAGACGGGGTCGGCACAGATACGCAGTATTTT.

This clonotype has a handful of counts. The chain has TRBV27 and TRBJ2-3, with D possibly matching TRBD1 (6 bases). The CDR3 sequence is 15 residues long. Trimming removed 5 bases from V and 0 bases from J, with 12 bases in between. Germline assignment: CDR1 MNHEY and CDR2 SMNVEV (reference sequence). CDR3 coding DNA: TGTGCCAGCAGTATCAGGGGTTTTAGCACAGATACGCAGTATTTT. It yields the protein CASSIRGFSTDTQYF.

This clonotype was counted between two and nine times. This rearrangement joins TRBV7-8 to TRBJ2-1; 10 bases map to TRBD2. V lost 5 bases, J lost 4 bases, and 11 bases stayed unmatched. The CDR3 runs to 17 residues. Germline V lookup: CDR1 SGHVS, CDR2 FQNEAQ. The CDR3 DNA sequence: TGTGCCAGCAGCCCCCGGACTAGCGGCTTCGATTACAATGAGCAGTTCTTC. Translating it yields CASSPRTSGFDYNEQFF. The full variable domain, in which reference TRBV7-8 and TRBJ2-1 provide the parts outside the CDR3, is GAGVSQSPRYKVAKRGQDVALRCDPISGHVSLFWYQQALGQGPEFLTYFQNEAQLDKSGLPSDRFFAERPEGSVSTLKIQRTQQEDSAVYLCASSPRTSGFDYNEQFFGPGTRLTVL.

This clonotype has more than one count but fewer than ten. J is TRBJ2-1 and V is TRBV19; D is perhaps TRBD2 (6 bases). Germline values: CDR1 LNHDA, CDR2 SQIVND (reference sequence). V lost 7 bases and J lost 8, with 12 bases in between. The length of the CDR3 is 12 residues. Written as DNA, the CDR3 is TGTGCCAGTACCGCAGGAGGGTATGAGCAGTTCTTC. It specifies CASTAGGYEQFF.

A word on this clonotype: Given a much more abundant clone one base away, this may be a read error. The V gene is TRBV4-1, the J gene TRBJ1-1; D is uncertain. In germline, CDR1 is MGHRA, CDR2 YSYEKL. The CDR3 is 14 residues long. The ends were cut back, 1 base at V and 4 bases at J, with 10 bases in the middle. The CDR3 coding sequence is TGCGCCAGCAGCCAAGGGCTCTCTGGCACTGAAGCTTTCTTT. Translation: CASSQGLSGTEAFF.

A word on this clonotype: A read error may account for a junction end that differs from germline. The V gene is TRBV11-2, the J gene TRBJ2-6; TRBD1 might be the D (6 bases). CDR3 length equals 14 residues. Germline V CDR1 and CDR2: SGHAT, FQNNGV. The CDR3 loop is CAGSPGTGANVLTF. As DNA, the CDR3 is TGTGCCGGCAGCCCGGGGACAGGGGCCAACGTCCTGACTTTC.

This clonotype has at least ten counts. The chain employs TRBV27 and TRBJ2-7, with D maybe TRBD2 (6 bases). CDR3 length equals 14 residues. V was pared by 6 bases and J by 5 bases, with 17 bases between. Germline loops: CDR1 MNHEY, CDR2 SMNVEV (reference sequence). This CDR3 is CASSKGSRGHEQYF. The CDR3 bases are TGTGCCAGCAGCAAGGGCTCGCGGGGCCACGAGCAGTACTTC.

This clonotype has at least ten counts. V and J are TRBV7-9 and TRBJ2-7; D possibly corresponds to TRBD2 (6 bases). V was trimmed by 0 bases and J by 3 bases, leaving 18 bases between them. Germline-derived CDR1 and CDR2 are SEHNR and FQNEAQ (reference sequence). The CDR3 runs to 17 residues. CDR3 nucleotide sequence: TGTGCCAGCAGCTTAGCGCCCCCCCCGGGGGAGCACTACGAGCAGTACTTC. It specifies CASSLAPPPGEHYEQYF.

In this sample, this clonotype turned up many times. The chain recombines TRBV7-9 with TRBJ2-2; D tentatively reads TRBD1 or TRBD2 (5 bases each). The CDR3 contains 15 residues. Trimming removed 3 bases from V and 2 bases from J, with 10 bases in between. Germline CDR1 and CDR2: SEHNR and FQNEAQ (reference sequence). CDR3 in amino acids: CASSFRDANTGELFF. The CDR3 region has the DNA TGTGCCAGCAGCTTCCGGGACGCCAACACCGGGGAGCTGTTTTTT.

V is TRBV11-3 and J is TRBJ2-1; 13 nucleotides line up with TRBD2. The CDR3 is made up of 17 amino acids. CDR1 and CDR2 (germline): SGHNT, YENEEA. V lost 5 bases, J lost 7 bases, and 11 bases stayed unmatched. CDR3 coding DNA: TGTGCCAGCAGCCCCCGGACTAGCGGGGGTCCCTGGAATGAGCAGTTCTTC. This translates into CASSPRTSGGPWNEQFF.

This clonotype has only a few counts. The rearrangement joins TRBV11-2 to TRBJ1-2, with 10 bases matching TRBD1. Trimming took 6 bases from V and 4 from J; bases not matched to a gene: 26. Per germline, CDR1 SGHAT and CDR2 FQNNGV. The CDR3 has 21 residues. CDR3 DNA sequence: TGTGCCAGCAGTTCCCTGGGGGGCGACAGGGGGCGAAGAGGGCTATTCTATGGCTACACCTTC. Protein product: CASSSLGGDRGRRGLFYGYTF. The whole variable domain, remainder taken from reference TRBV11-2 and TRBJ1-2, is EAGVAQSPRYKIIEKRQSVAFWCNPISGHATLYWYQQILGQGPKLLIQFQNNGVVDDSQLPKDRFSAERLKGVDSTLKIQPAKLEDSAVYLCASSSLGGDRGRRGLFYGYTFGSGTRLTVV.

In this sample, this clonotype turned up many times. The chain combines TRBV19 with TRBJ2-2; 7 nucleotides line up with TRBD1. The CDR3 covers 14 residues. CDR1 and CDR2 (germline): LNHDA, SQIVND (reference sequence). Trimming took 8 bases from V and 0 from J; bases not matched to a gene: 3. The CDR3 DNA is TGTGCCAGTGCGACAGGGTCGAACACCGGGGAGCTGTTTTTT. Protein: CASATGSNTGELFF.

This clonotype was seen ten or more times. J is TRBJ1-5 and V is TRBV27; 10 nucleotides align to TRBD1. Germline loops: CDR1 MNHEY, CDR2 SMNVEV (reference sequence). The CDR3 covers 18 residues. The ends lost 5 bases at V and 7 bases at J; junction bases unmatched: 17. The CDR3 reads CASSRGSATGGAEQPQHF. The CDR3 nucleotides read TGTGCCAGCAGTAGAGGATCCGCGACAGGGGGCGCAGAACAGCCCCAGCATTTT.